The 29 T cell receptor beta chains presented below share a single source sample, sequenced in a study of OX40 agonist ivuxolimab in advanced cancers. Sequencing was performed with immunoSEQ multiplex PCR; in TCRdb, only in-frame clones are kept and a portion is missing. The sample includes about 98,000 clones, around 94% of them seen just once. The sample consisted of CD4+ or CD8+ T cells sorted from blood, taken in a trial of the OX40 agonist ivuxolimab. These receptors were obtained from an adult with an advanced solid tumor such as melanoma, head and neck, liver or kidney cancer.

V is TRBV19 and J is TRBJ1-3, with D unclear. This CDR3 comprises 12 residues. Germline V gene data show CDR1 as LNHDA and CDR2 as SQIVND (reference sequence). Trimming removed 4 bases at V and 1 base at J, with 2 bases between. This CDR3 reads CASSNSGNTIYF. CDR3 in DNA: TGTGCCAGTAGTAATTCTGGAAACACCATATATTTT.

This clone turned up a few times. V is TRBV11-2 and J is TRBJ1-3; 9 positions match TRBD1. With V trimmed by 4 bases and J by 0 bases, 7 bases remained unmatched. The CDR3 contains 17 residues. CDR1 and CDR2 from the germline V gene are SGHAT and FQNNGV. The CDR3, as DNA: TGTGCCAGCAGCTCGGACAGGGGACTGAACTCTGGAAACACCATATATTTT. This gives the protein CASSSDRGLNSGNTIYF. Full variable domain (outside the CDR3, taken from reference TRBV11-2 and TRBJ1-3): EAGVAQSPRYKIIEKRQSVAFWCNPISGHATLYWYQQILGQGPKLLIQFQNNGVVDDSQLPKDRFSAERLKGVDSTLKIQPAKLEDSAVYLCASSSDRGLNSGNTIYFGEGSWLTVV.

This chain connects TRBV7-9 to TRBJ1-1, with D hard to call. Germline V gene sequence: CDR1 SEHNR, CDR2 FQNEAQ (reference sequence). Trimming cost V 1 base and J 9 bases, with 9 bases left between them. This CDR3 is built from 12 residues. The DNA for the CDR3 is TGTGCCAGCAGCTTAGAAAGGAGTAAAGCTTTCTTT. It yields the protein CASSLERSKAFF.

The chain has TRBV7-9 and TRBJ2-7, with a tentative D call TRBD1 (5 bases). Germline V lookup: CDR1 SEHNR, CDR2 FQNEAQ (reference sequence). The CDR3 is made up of 16 amino acids. Trimming shortened V by 2 bases and J by 0 bases, and 14 bases separated the two germline ends. CDR3 DNA sequence: TGTGCCAGCAGCTTACCTGACAGCTCCCTCTCCTACGAGCAGTACTTC. Translated, it gives CASSLPDSSLSYEQYF.

The gene calls are TRBV2 and TRBJ1-2, with TRBD1 matching 8 bases. CDR3 length equals 17 residues. The junction had 13 bases not matched to a gene; V was cut back by 2 bases and J by 5 bases. Germline V gene sequence: CDR1 SNHLY, CDR2 FYNNEI. The chain's CDR3 is CASSERTFAGGLYGYTF. DNA of the CDR3: TGTGCCAGCAGTGAACGGACTTTTGCAGGGGGCTTATATGGCTACACCTTC.

CDR3 residues: CASSLQDQPQHF. The CDR3 nucleotides read TGTGCCAGCAGTTTACAAGATCAGCCCCAGCATTTT. V gene TRBV28 combines with J gene TRBJ1-5, with unresolved D. CDR3 length: 12 residues. The V end lost 2 bases, the J end lost 5 bases, and 4 bases lay between the germline ends. CDR1 is MDHEN, CDR2 SYDVKM, per germline. Using reference TRBV28 and TRBJ1-5 for the parts outside the CDR3, the full variable domain is DVKVTQSSRYLVKRTGEKVFLECVQDMDHENMFWYRQDPGLGLRLIYFSYDVKMKEKGDIPEGYSVSREKKERFSLILESASTNQTSMYLCASSLQDQPQHFGDGTRLSIL.

V gene TRBV6-5 combines with J gene TRBJ1-6, with 7 bases fitting TRBD1. Germline V gene lookup returns CDR1 MNHEY and CDR2 SVGAGI. V dropped 2 bases and J dropped 7; count of bases not matched to a gene: 5. The CDR3 covers 15 residues. The CDR3 is CASSYRGPKNSPLHF. Written as DNA, the CDR3 is TGTGCCAGCAGTTACAGGGGGCCGAAGAATTCACCCCTCCACTTT.

The chain uses TRBV7-2 and TRBJ2-1; perhaps TRBD2 as D (6 bases). In germline, CDR1 is SGHTA, CDR2 FQGNSA. Trimming left V 7 bases short and J 4 bases short, with 8 bases between. The length of the CDR3 is 12 residues. DNA for the CDR3: TGTGCCAGCATCGGGGGATACAATGAGCAGTTCTTC. Protein product: CASIGGYNEQFF.

The J gene is TRBJ2-3, the V gene TRBV10-3, with D possibly TRBD2 on 5 matching bases. Trimming stripped 3 bases from V and 3 bases from J, with 22 bases between. CDR1 ENHRY and CDR2 SYGVKD come from the germline V gene. This CDR3 is built from 18 residues. The CDR3 sequence: CAISDPIGLVGTTDTQYF. The CDR3, as DNA: TGTGCCATCAGTGACCCTATCGGACTGGTCGGTACAACAGATACGCAGTATTTT.

The chain is built from TRBV7-2 and TRBJ1-2, with 7 nucleotides matching TRBD1. The CDR3 spans 15 residues. Germline V gene sequence: CDR1 SGHTA, CDR2 FQGNSA. Germline trimming cut 7 bases from V and 8 bases from J; bases unmatched to any gene: 16. CDR3 DNA: TGTGCCAGCAACCTTCGGGGGGACAGCGTAGGGGGCTACACCTTC. It is translated as CASNLRGDSVGGYTF.

V usage is TRBV28 and J usage is TRBJ1-2; no reliable D call. Germline V lookup: CDR1 MDHEN, CDR2 SYDVKM. CDR3 length: 13 residues. The V gene lost 5 bases and the J gene lost 7 bases, with 14 bases spanning the gap. The CDR3 sequence is CASSTSGFGGYTF. CDR3 DNA sequence: TGTGCCAGCAGTACCTCGGGGTTTGGTGGCTACACCTTC.

The chain carries TRBV6-5 and TRBJ2-2; 7 bases match TRBD1. CDR3 size: 16 residues. V was pared by 3 bases and J by 4 bases, with 8 bases of the junction left unmatched. Germline assignment: CDR1 MNHEY and CDR2 SVGAGI. This CDR3 is CASSYSDRAATGELFF. DNA of the CDR3: TGTGCCAGCAGTTATTCCGACAGGGCGGCCACCGGGGAGCTGTTTTTT.

This chain uses TRBV7-9 with TRBJ1-6, with D hard to call. There are 13 residues in the CDR3. Germline V CDR1 and CDR2: SEHNR, FQNEAQ (reference sequence). With 1 base removed from V and 11 bases from J, the gap between germline ends came to 9 bases. As DNA, the CDR3 is TGTGCCAGCAGCTTAGAGGATGGGACACCCCTCCACTTT. Translation gives CASSLEDGTPLHF.

This sequence joins TRBV29-1 and TRBJ1-2; D might be TRBD1 (6 bases). V shed 6 bases and J shed 7 bases, with 15 bases lying between them. The CDR3 runs 12 residues. CDR1 SQVTM and CDR2 ANQGSEA come from the germline V gene. The CDR3 sequence is CSVAHRVGGYTF. The CDR3, as DNA: TGCAGCGTCGCACACAGGGTTGGTGGCTACACCTTC.

This sequence joins TRBV7-3 and TRBJ2-3; no firm D call. Trimming cost V 0 bases and J 5 bases, with 3 bases left between them. The length of the CDR3 is 12 residues. The germline CDR1 and CDR2 sequences are SGHTA and FQGTGA. The CDR3 region is CASSLTRDTQYF. CDR3 sequence (DNA): TGTGCCAGCAGCTTAACTAGAGATACGCAGTATTTT.

V usage is TRBV7-2 and J usage is TRBJ2-7; TRBD2 matches 10 bases. Germline V CDR1 and CDR2: SGHTA, FQGNSA. This CDR3 has 14 residues. V shed 5 bases and J 3 bases; nucleotides not matched to a gene: 4. Here the CDR3 reads CASSTQRGGYEQYF. As DNA, the CDR3 is TGTGCCAGCAGCACACAGCGGGGGGGCTACGAGCAGTACTTC.

The chain links TRBV19 to TRBJ1-1; D not certain. Trimming shortened V by 3 bases and J by 3 bases, and 20 bases separated the two germline ends. Germline CDR1 LNHDA, CDR2 SQIVND (reference sequence). This CDR3 has 17 amino acids. CDR3 sequence reads: CASSISEAGRWDTEAFF. In DNA form, the CDR3 reads TGTGCCAGTAGTATTTCCGAGGCCGGGAGGTGGGACACTGAAGCTTTCTTT.

The V and J genes are TRBV7-3 and TRBJ2-1; D assignment may be TRBD1 or TRBD2 (5 bases each). CDR3 length: 11 residues. Germline CDR1 SGHTA, CDR2 FQGTGA. The V end lost 8 bases, the J end lost 10 bases, and 12 bases lay between the germline ends. The CDR3 protein is CASGARGEQFF. The CDR3 DNA is TGTGCCAGCGGGGCGCGCGGGGAGCAGTTCTTC.

The V call is TRBV7-3, the J call TRBJ2-2; 14 bases line up with TRBD2. Germline assignment: CDR1 SGHTA and CDR2 FQGTGA. The junction had 5 bases not matched to a gene; V was cut back by 5 bases and J by 6 bases. The CDR3 has 16 amino acids. CDR3 residues: CASSLATSGRAGELFF. The CDR3 bases are TGTGCCAGCAGCCTTGCGACTAGCGGGAGGGCCGGGGAGCTGTTTTTT.

V gene TRBV7-2 combines with J gene TRBJ1-1; D is uncertain. Germline CDR1 SGHTA, CDR2 FQGNSA. This CDR3 has 13 residues. Trimming took 2 bases from V and 0 from J, leaving 4 bases between them. The CDR3 DNA sequence: TGTGCCAGCAGCTTACGCATGAACACTGAAGCTTTCTTT. Its protein is CASSLRMNTEAFF.

The V gene is TRBV11-3, the J gene TRBJ2-1, with TRBD2 matching over 8 bases. Germline V gives CDR1 SGHNT, CDR2 YENEEA. The CDR3 extends over 15 amino acids. V lost 4 bases to trimming and J lost 6 bases; unmatched junction nucleotides: 8. The CDR3 DNA follows: TGTGCCAGCAGCTCCCCGATCGGGAGGGCCAATGAGCAGTTCTTC. Its translation: CASSSPIGRANEQFF.

The chain uses TRBV7-8 and TRBJ2-7; a possible D gene is TRBD2 (6 bases). This CDR3 has 14 residues. Germline V lookup: CDR1 SGHVS, CDR2 FQNEAQ. The V end lost 2 bases, the J end lost 0 bases, and 8 bases lay between the germline ends. This CDR3 is CASSLNGGSYEQYV. The DNA of the CDR3 is TGTGCCAGCAGCTTAAACGGGGGCTCCTACGAGCAGTACGTC.

This chain links TRBV6-5 with TRBJ1-2; TRBD1 aligns across 9 bases. This CDR3 has 12 amino acids. Losses at the gene ends were 8 bases for V and 7 bases for J; bases not matched to a gene: 5. Germline V CDR1 and CDR2: MNHEY, SVGAGI. CDR3 sequence: CASGTGFGGYTF. CDR3 nucleotide sequence: TGTGCCAGCGGGACAGGGTTTGGTGGCTACACCTTC.

The chain couples TRBV4-3 to TRBJ2-1, with TRBD2 matching over 10 bases. J was trimmed by 2 bases and V by 4 bases; bases with no gene match: 11. Germline V CDR1 and CDR2: LGHNA, YSLEER. The CDR3 is made up of 18 amino acids. CDR3 coding DNA: TGCGCCAGCAGCCGGGATTTTAGGACTAGCGGTACCTACAATGAGCAGTTCTTC. It specifies CASSRDFRTSGTYNEQFF.

The genes are TRBV27 and TRBJ2-3; a weak D match, TRBD2 (6 bases). The CDR3 covers 15 residues. Germline V CDR1 and CDR2: MNHEY, SMNVEV (reference sequence). Trimming pared 4 bases from V and 3 bases from J, leaving 14 bases between. CDR3 nucleotide sequence: TGTGCCAGCAGTTCATCGGGACTTAATACAGATACGCAGTATTTT. Residues: CASSSSGLNTDTQYF.

CDR3 sequence (DNA): TGCGCCAGCAGCCAAGTCCCACGCACAGATACGCAGTATTTT. This gives the protein CASSQVPRTDTQYF. The chain is built from TRBV4-1 and TRBJ2-3; D gene unclear. Per the germline V gene, CDR1 is MGHRA and CDR2 is YSYEKL. V was shortened by 1 base and J by 1 base, with 6 bases between the two germline ends. This CDR3 spans 14 amino acids.

This chain links TRBV18 with TRBJ1-2, with D possibly matching TRBD1 (5 bases). V was shortened by 6 bases and J by 4 bases, with 15 bases between the two germline ends. From germline, CDR1 is KGHSH and CDR2 LQKENI. The CDR3 consists of 14 residues. The CDR3 DNA reads as TGTGCCAGCTCGCCTCGGGACCAGGGCTATGGCTACACCTTC. It is translated as CASSPRDQGYGYTF.

The chain joins TRBV7-9 to TRBJ1-5, with TRBD1 matching over 8 bases. Germline trimming cut 3 bases from V and 5 bases from J; bases unmatched to any gene: 0. Germline lookup yields CDR1 SEHNR and CDR2 FQNEAQ (reference sequence). The CDR3 contains 13 residues. The CDR3 loop reads CASSFRGHQPQHF. DNA of the CDR3: TGTGCCAGCAGCTTCAGGGGGCATCAGCCCCAGCATTTT.

This rearrangement joins TRBV28 to TRBJ2-1; 8 bases line up with TRBD1. After removal of 1 base from V and 0 bases from J, the junction contained 5 bases not matched to a gene. Germline values: CDR1 MDHEN, CDR2 SYDVKM. This CDR3 has 17 amino acids. CDR3 in amino acids: CASSLSGGPSSYNEQFF. DNA for the CDR3: TGTGCCAGCAGTTTATCAGGGGGCCCCAGCTCCTACAATGAGCAGTTCTTC.